One and the same sample provided the 9 T cell receptor beta chains below, sequenced in a study of T cells after yellow fever vaccination (dated by TCRdb to between 2019 and 2020). The treatment or condition label here, explained by the study, means: live attenuated yellow fever vaccine strain. The library was prepared using 5' RACE. The sample was run on an Illumina NovaSeq 6000. TCRdb passed the public sequencing reads through fastp at Q25 and MiXCR, retaining productive beta sequences. Rows matching on CDR3 protein sequence are summarized as one entry with the most common DNA and genes. For this sample the table gives approximately 160,000 distinct CDR3 sequences, of which approximately 9.7% were detected only once. In total, the top ten clones hold 35% to 40% of the sample. Sample: CD8+ T cells sorted from PBMCs, taken 45 days after the yellow fever booster vaccination. These receptor sequences come from a man between 18 and 35 years old who received the YFV17D yellow fever vaccine.

In its sample, this clonotype was seen many times. This sequence joins TRBV7-9 and TRBJ2-1, with TRBD1 matching 10 bases. V dropped 6 bases and J dropped 5; count of bases not matched to a gene: 7. Germline V CDR1 and CDR2: SEHNR, FQNEAQ (reference sequence). This CDR3 contains 15 residues. Here the CDR3 DNA reads TGTGCCAGCAGTTGGACAGGGGGTACCAACAATGAGCAGTTCTTC. This encodes CASSWTGGTNNEQFF. The full variable domain, with the rest looked up from reference TRBV7-9 and TRBJ2-1, is DTGVSQNPRHKITKRGQNVTFRCDPISEHNRLYWYRQTLGQGPEFLTYFQNEAQLEKSRLLSDRFSAERPKGSFSTLEIQRTEQGDSAMYLCASSWTGGTNNEQFFGPGTRLTVL.

In its sample, this clonotype was seen a few times. The chain recombines TRBV7-9 with TRBJ1-6, with D perhaps matching TRBD1 (6 bases). Germline V gene lookup returns CDR1 SEHNR and CDR2 FQNEAQ (reference sequence). Trimming removed 6 bases from V and 10 bases from J, with 16 bases in between. The CDR3 runs to 14 residues. The DNA of the CDR3 is TGTGCCAGCAGGCCGGTGGGGGGCTACTCACCCCTCCACTTT. Encoded protein: CASRPVGGYSPLHF.

The genes are TRBV7-9 and TRBJ2-5; D is unclear. The germline V gene encodes CDR1 SEHNR and CDR2 FQNEAQ (reference sequence). The CDR3 has 14 amino acids. Trimming removed 1 base from V and 5 bases from J, with 11 bases in between. CDR3 region: CASSLVVGTETQYF. The CDR3 nucleotides are TGTGCCAGCAGCTTAGTTGTGGGTACGGAGACCCAGTACTTC. The full variable domain, its missing parts supplied by reference TRBV7-9 and TRBJ2-5, is DTGVSQNPRHKITKRGQNVTFRCDPISEHNRLYWYRQTLGQGPEFLTYFQNEAQLEKSRLLSDRFSAERPKGSFSTLEIQRTEQGDSAMYLCASSLVVGTETQYFGPGTRLLVL.

This clonotype was seen many times. The gene calls are TRBV6-2 or TRBV6-3 and TRBJ1-2; D unclear. Trimming shortened V by 5 bases and J by 4 bases, and 17 bases separated the two germline ends. Germline CDR1 reads MNHEY; CDR2 reads SVGEGT. The CDR3 runs 15 residues. This chain's CDR3 is CASSPDRSGVYGYTF. CDR3 DNA: TGTGCCAGCAGTCCGGACCGCTCCGGGGTCTATGGCTACACCTTC.

This clonotype has only a few counts. The rearrangement uses TRBV4-3 and TRBJ2-7, with D possibly being TRBD1 (5 bases). The ends were cut back, 0 bases at V and 2 bases at J, with 14 bases in the middle. Germline V gives CDR1 LGHNA, CDR2 YSLEER. CDR3 length: 16 amino acids. For the CDR3, the DNA is TGCGCCAGCAGCCAAGATAGGGGCAGGGCGGCCTACGAGCAGTACTTC. The encoded protein is CASSQDRGRAAYEQYF.

This clonotype was counted ten times or more. The chain carries TRBV11-2 and TRBJ1-1; D call uncertain. The germline V gene encodes CDR1 SGHAT and CDR2 FQNNGV. CDR3 length equals 14 residues. The ends were cut back, 3 bases at V and 4 bases at J, with 12 bases in the middle. CDR3 coding DNA: TGTGCCAGCAGCTTGGTGGATTATGGCACTGAAGCTTTCTTT. Translating gives CASSLVDYGTEAFF.

The chain employs TRBV5-1 and TRBJ2-1, with D possibly TRBD2 on 6 matching bases. V was pared by 0 bases and J by 3 bases, with 10 bases between. The CDR3 contains 15 residues. Germline values: CDR1 SGHRS, CDR2 YFSETQ. CDR3 sequence (DNA): TGCGCCAGCAGCTTGGTCGGGAGTGGCTACAATGAGCAGTTCTTC. Its translation is CASSLVGSGYNEQFF.

This clonotype was counted between two and nine times. The chain couples TRBV12-3 or TRBV12-4 to TRBJ2-3; tentatively, D is TRBD2 (7 bases). The V gene lost 6 bases and the J gene lost 2 bases, with 15 bases spanning the gap. This CDR3 has 15 amino acids. In DNA, the CDR3 is TGTGCCAGCAGCCCCAGGGGAGGGGCCACAGATACGCAGTATTTT. Protein: CASSPRGGATDTQYF.

The chain employs TRBV5-4 and TRBJ2-1; 8 bases are shared with TRBD2. With V trimmed by 4 bases and J by 5 bases, 8 bases remained unmatched. Germline V gene sequence: CDR1 SGHNT, CDR2 YYREEE (reference sequence). This CDR3 has 15 residues. The CDR3 sequence: CASSRSGGGNNEQFF. CDR3 DNA: TGTGCCAGCAGCCGGAGCGGGGGTGGCAACAATGAGCAGTTCTTC.